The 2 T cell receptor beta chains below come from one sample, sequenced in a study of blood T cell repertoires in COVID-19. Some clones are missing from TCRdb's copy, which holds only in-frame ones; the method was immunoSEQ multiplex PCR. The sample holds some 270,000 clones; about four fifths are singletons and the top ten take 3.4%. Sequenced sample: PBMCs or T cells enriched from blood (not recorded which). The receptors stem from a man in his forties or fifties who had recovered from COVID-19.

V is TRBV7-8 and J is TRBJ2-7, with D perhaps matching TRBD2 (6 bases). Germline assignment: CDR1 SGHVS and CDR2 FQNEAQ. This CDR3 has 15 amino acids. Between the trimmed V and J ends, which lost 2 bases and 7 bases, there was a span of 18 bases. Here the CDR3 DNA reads TGTGCCAGCAGCTTAAGTGGGGGAGGAACCGGGGAGCAGTACTTC. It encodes CASSLSGGGTGEQYF.

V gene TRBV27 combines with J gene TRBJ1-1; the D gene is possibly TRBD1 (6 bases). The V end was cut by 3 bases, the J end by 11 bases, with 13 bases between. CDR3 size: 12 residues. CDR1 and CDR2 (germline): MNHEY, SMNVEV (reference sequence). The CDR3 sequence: CASSFPRGRAFF. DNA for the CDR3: TGTGCCAGCAGTTTCCCCAGGGGTCGGGCTTTCTTT.